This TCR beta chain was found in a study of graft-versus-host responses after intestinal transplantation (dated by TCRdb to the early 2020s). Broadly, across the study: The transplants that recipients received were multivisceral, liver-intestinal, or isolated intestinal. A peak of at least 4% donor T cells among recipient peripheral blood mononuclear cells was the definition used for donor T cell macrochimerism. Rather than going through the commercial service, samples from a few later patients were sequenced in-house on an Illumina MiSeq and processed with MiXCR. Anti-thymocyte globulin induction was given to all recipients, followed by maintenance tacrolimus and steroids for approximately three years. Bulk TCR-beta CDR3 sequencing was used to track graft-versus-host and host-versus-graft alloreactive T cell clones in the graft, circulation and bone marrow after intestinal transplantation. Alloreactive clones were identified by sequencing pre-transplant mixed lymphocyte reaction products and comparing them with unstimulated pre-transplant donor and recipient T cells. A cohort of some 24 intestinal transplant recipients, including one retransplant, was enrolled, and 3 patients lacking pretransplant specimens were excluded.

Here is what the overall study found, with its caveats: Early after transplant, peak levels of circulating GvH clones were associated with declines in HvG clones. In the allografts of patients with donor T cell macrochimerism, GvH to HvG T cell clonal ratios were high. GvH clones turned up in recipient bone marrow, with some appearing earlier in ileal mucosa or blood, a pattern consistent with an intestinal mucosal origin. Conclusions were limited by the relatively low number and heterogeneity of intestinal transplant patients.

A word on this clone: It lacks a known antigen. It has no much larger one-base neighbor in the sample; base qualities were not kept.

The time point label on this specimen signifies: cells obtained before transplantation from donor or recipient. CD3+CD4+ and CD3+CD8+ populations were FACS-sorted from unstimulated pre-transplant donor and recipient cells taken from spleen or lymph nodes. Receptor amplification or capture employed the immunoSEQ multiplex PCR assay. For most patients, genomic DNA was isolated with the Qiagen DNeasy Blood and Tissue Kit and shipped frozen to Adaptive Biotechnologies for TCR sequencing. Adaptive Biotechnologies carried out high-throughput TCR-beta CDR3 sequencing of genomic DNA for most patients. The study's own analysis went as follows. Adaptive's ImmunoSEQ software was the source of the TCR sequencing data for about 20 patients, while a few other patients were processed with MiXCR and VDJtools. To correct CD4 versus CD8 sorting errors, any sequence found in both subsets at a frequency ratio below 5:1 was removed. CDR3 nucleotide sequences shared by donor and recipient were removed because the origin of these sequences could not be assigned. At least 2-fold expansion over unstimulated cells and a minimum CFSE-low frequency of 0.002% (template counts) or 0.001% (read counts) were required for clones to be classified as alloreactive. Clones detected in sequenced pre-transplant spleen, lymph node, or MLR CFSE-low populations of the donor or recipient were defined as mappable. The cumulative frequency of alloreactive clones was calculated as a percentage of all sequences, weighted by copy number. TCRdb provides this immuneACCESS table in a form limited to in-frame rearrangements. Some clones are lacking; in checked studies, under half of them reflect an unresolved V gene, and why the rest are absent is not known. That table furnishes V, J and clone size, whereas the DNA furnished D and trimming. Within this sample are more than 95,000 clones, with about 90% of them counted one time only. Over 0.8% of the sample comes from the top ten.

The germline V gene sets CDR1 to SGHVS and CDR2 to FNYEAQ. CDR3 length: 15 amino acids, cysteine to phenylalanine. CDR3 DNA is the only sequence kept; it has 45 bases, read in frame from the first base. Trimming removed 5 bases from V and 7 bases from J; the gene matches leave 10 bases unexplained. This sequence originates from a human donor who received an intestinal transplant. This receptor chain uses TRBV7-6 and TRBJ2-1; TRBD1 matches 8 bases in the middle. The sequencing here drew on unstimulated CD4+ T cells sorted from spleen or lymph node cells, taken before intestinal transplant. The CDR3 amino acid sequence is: CASSHWDRSGNEQFF. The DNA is TGTGCCAGCAGCCATTGGGACAGGAGTGGGAATGAGCAGTTCTTC. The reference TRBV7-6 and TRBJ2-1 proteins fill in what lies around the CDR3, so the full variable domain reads GAGVSQSPRYKVTKRGQDVALRCDPISGHVSLYWYRQALGQGPEFLTYFNYEAQQDKSGLPNDRFSAERPEGSISTLTIQRTEQRDSAMYRCASSHWDRSGNEQFFGPGTRLTVL.